This T cell receptor (beta chain) is from a study of cytomegalovirus exposure and HLA in healthy donors. To note about this clone: The antigen is undetermined.

General study findings and limits: In an earlier analysis, in several hundred donors, most V segments appeared productive either ~87% or ~30% of the time.

The study ran its PCR with 60 Vbeta and 13 Jbeta primers. TCRdb keeps only in-frame clones here, not all; method: immunoSEQ multiplex PCR. The repertoire holds about 100,000 clones, with about 83% as singletons. The length of the CDR3 is 15 residues. V lost 1 base to trimming and J lost 0 bases, with 7 bases between them. The germline CDR1 and CDR2 sequences are SGHVS and FQNEAQ. V usage is TRBV7-8 and J usage is TRBJ2-4; the D gene is possibly TRBD2 (6 bases). This sequence originates from a female donor in good health and CMV-seropositive. The specimen sequenced was PBMCs. The CDR3 DNA reads as TGTGCCAGCAGCTTAGGGGGACTAGCCAAAAACATTCAGTACTTC. Translating gives CASSLGGLAKNIQYF.